This T cell receptor (beta chain) came from a study of blood T cell repertoires in COVID-19. Study as a whole: From T cells, B-cell-depleted T cells, or PBMCs came the material, which was cDNA or gDNA.

Germline CDR1 reads SGHNT; CDR2 reads YYREEE (reference sequence). The CDR3 loop spans 12 amino acids. Trimming shortened V by 4 bases and J by 5 bases, and 4 bases separated the two germline ends. Original data processing: Amplification of reference gene primers was used by the study to estimate nucleated cell counts. Libraries were prepared by immunoSEQ multiplex PCR; TCRdb keeps only in-frame clonotypes and omits some of them. V, J and clone size reflect that table, while D and trimming were determined from the DNA. The sample consists of almost 250,000 clones, around 86% of them appearing once. Specimen: peripheral blood. V and J are TRBV5-4 and TRBJ1-6; D not resolved. The TCR originated in an older woman who had recovered from COVID-19. CDR3 bases: TGTGCCAGCAGCAGAGATAATTCACCCCTCCACTTT. Translating it yields CASSRDNSPLHF.